Below are 23 T cell receptor beta chains sequenced from a single sample in a study of CD8 T cells in Susac syndrome. Reverse transcription of about 0.45 to 1 ug RNA was performed with random hexamers. TCRdb itself ran the immunoSEQ multiplex PCR reads through MiXCR, one entry per CDR3 protein. Of around 170,000 distinct CDR3 sequences in the sample, around 95% are singletons; the top ten hold approximately 0.16%. Sample: CD8+ T cells from PBMCs. Source of these receptors: a human donor with Susac syndrome.

J is TRBJ2-7 and V is TRBV5-6, with TRBD1 matching 7 bases. The CDR3 totals 14 residues. Trimming took 2 bases from V and 2 from J; bases not matched to a gene: 4. The germline gives CDR1 SGHDT, CDR2 YYEEEE. The CDR3: CASSFGQATYEQYF. The CDR3 DNA reads as TGTGCCAGCAGCTTTGGACAGGCCACCTACGAGCAGTACTTC.

This chain links TRBV4-1 with TRBJ2-7; possible D gene TRBD1, 5 bases. The CDR3 is made up of 14 amino acids. Germline-derived CDR1 and CDR2 are MGHRA and YSYEKL. With 1 base removed from V and 6 bases from J, the gap between germline ends came to 13 bases. CDR3 sequence (DNA): TGCGCCAGCAGCCAAGGGACATCACTCCCCGAGCAGTACTTC. Its protein product is CASSQGTSLPEQYF.

V is TRBV5-1 and J is TRBJ2-1; 11 nucleotides align to TRBD2. Germline CDR1 SGHRS, CDR2 YFSETQ. The CDR3 runs 12 residues. J gave up 7 bases and V 6 bases, and 0 bases lay outside the gene matches. The DNA for the CDR3 is TGCGCCAGCACTAGCGGGGGGAATGAGCAGTTCTTC. Its protein is CASTSGGNEQFF. Filled out from reference TRBV5-1 and TRBJ2-1, the complete variable domain reads KAGVTQTPRYLIKTRGQQVTLSCSPISGHRSVSWYQQTPGQGLQFLFEYFSETQRNKGNFPGRFSGRQFSNSRSEMNVSTLELGDSALYLCASTSGGNEQFFGPGTRLTVL.

V gene TRBV27 combines with J gene TRBJ1-2, with 10 bases aligning to TRBD1. The CDR3 runs to 15 residues. With V trimmed by 6 bases and J by 6 bases, 10 bases remained unmatched. The germline V gene has CDR1 MNHEY and CDR2 SMNVEV (reference sequence). For the CDR3, the DNA is TGTGCCAGCAGAAGCCCCAGACAGGGGGCGGATGGCTACACCTTC. This codes for CASRSPRQGADGYTF.

This clonotype was counted between two and nine times. The CDR3 sequence: CASSLNPGGGLAEQFF. The CDR3 DNA is TGTGCCAGCAGCCTGAACCCCGGGGGAGGGCTCGCTGAGCAGTTCTTC. This chain uses TRBV11-2 with TRBJ2-1; TRBD2 agrees at 7 bases. The trim removed 5 bases at V and 9 bases at J, leaving 16 bases unmatched. CDR3 length equals 16 residues. Germline CDR1 is SGHAT and CDR2 is FQNNGV.

Only one count was recorded for this clonotype. The CDR3 bases are TGTGCCAGCAGTTACGAGATACAGGGGGCCTCCGCCTATGGCTACACCTTC. Its protein is CASSYEIQGASAYGYTF. The rearrangement links TRBV6-5 to TRBJ1-2, with 9 bases that match TRBD1. Germline CDR1 is MNHEY and CDR2 is SVGAGI. The junction had 11 bases not matched to a gene; V was cut back by 2 bases and J by 4 bases. The CDR3 is made up of 17 amino acids.

The CDR3 DNA reads TGTGCCACCAGCAGAGATCGAGACCGGGGTACCCTCCACTTT. Protein product: CATSRDRDRGTLHF. The rearrangement joins TRBV15 to TRBJ1-6, with D uncertain. Trimming took off 0 bases at V and 14 bases at J, with 14 bases between the two ends. This CDR3 region has 14 residues. CDR1 and CDR2 from the germline V gene are LNHNV and YYDKDF (reference sequence).

This rearrangement joins TRBV10-3 to TRBJ2-5; TRBD2 agrees at 12 bases. CDR3 size: 15 residues. Trimming at V came to 4 bases and at J to 5 bases, leaving 5 bases not matched to a gene. Germline lookup yields CDR1 ENHRY and CDR2 SYGVKD. The CDR3 here is CAISASSGGAETQYF. Written as DNA, the CDR3 is TGTGCCATCAGTGCGTCTAGCGGGGGGGCGGAGACCCAGTACTTC.

CDR3 loop: CASSLGTGVSEQYF. The CDR3 bases are TGTGCCAGCAGCTTAGGGACAGGGGTTTCCGAGCAGTACTTC. The chain links TRBV7-9 to TRBJ2-7; 9 bases match TRBD1. Per the germline V gene, CDR1 is SEHNR and CDR2 is FQNEAQ (reference sequence). Trimming at V came to 1 base and at J to 6 bases, leaving 4 bases not matched to a gene. The CDR3 runs 14 residues. Based on the CDR3 plus reference TRBV7-9 and TRBJ2-7, the full variable domain is DTGVSQNPRHKITKRGQNVTFRCDPISEHNRLYWYRQTLGQGPEFLTYFQNEAQLEKSRLLSDRFSAERPKGSFSTLEIQRTEQGDSAMYLCASSLGTGVSEQYFGPGTRLTVT.

This chain connects TRBV25-1 to TRBJ2-7; no clear D gene. There are 12 residues in the CDR3. The germline CDR1 and CDR2 sequences are MGHDK and SYGVNS. Trimming cost V 3 bases and J 4 bases, with 7 bases left between them. The CDR3 is CASSEGSYEQYF. CDR3 sequence (DNA): TGTGCCAGCAGTGAGGGGTCTTACGAGCAGTACTTC.

The J gene is TRBJ1-2, the V gene TRBV5-1, with TRBD1 identical over 10 bases. The CDR3 sequence is 14 residues long. Germline CDR1 is SGHRS and CDR2 is YFSETQ. J lost 6 bases, V lost 2 bases, and 4 bases had no gene match. In DNA form, the CDR3 reads TGCGCCAGCAGCTTTGCCGGGACAGGGGATGGCTACACCTTC. Its translation is CASSFAGTGDGYTF.

The rearrangement uses TRBV7-3 and TRBJ2-2; D ambiguous. V dropped 5 bases and J dropped 3 bases, with 10 bases sitting between them. The germline V gene has CDR1 SGHTA and CDR2 FQGTGA. The CDR3 is 14 amino acids. CDR3 sequence (DNA): TGTGCCAGCAGCCCCGGACCAGACACCGGGGAGCTGTTTTTT. Residues: CASSPGPDTGELFF. Looking up the rest from reference TRBV7-3 and TRBJ2-2 gives the full variable domain: GAGVSQTPSNKVTEKGKYVELRCDPISGHTALYWYRQSLGQGPEFLIYFQGTGAADDSGLPNDRFFAVRPEGSVSTLKIQRTERGDSAVYLCASSPGPDTGELFFGEGSRLTVL.

This clonotype was seen only once. The chain combines TRBV2 with TRBJ1-1; TRBD1 matches at 9 bases. Germline CDR1 reads SNHLY; CDR2 reads FYNNEI. The CDR3 length is 16 residues. Losses at the gene ends were 6 bases for V and 0 bases for J; bases not matched to a gene: 8. This CDR3 reads CASSVGTGRLNTEAFF. The CDR3 region has the DNA TGTGCCAGCAGCGTTGGGACAGGGCGTCTGAACACTGAAGCTTTCTTT.

The chain combines TRBV20-1 with TRBJ1-5; maybe TRBD1 (5 bases). This CDR3 region has 15 residues. The germline gives CDR1 DFQATT, CDR2 SNEGSKA (reference sequence). Trimming cost V 5 bases and J 2 bases, with 16 bases left between them. CDR3: CSAPPGGAGNQPQHF. The CDR3 nucleotides are TGCAGTGCTCCGCCGGGGGGAGCGGGCAATCAGCCCCAGCATTTT.

The chain couples TRBV6-5 to TRBJ2-3; TRBD1 agrees at 7 bases. Germline values: CDR1 MNHEY, CDR2 SVGAGI. V shed 6 bases and J 4 bases; nucleotides not matched to a gene: 7. This CDR3 is built from 14 residues. The CDR3: CASSRPTGSDTQYF. CDR3 coding DNA: TGTGCCAGCAGCAGACCGACAGGGTCAGATACGCAGTATTTT.

The rearrangement uses TRBV13 and TRBJ2-1; the match to TRBD1 covers 7 bases. Germline loops: CDR1 PRHDT, CDR2 FYEKMQ (reference sequence). The CDR3 covers 14 residues. Losses at the gene ends were 4 bases for V and 5 bases for J; bases not matched to a gene: 5. CDR3 loop: CASSSGQNNNEQFF. CDR3 DNA: TGTGCCAGCAGCTCGGGACAGAACAACAATGAGCAGTTCTTC.

The chain has TRBV5-4 and TRBJ1-2; TRBD1 might be the D (5 bases). Germline V CDR1 and CDR2: SGHNT, YYREEE (reference sequence). V lost 0 bases and J lost 3, with 6 bases in between. This CDR3 spans 13 amino acids. The CDR3 coding sequence is TGTGCCAGCAGCTTGGACAGGTACTATGGCTACACCTTC. Protein sequence: CASSLDRYYGYTF.

The gene calls are TRBV4-2 and TRBJ2-3, with D unresolved. The V gene's germline CDR1 is LGHNA and CDR2 YNFKEQ. V lost 0 bases to trimming and J lost 3 bases, with 7 bases between them. The CDR3 consists of 14 residues. The CDR3 spells CASSQDSPTDTQYF. CDR3 DNA: TGTGCCAGCAGCCAAGATTCCCCAACAGATACGCAGTATTTT.

J is TRBJ2-3 and V is TRBV7-9; D is undetermined. Trimming took 1 base from V and 2 from J, leaving 13 bases between them. The CDR3 runs 16 residues. CDR1 and CDR2 from the germline V gene are SEHNR and FQNEAQ (reference sequence). This CDR3 is CASSLEYGGYTDTQYF. The CDR3 nucleotides read TGTGCCAGCAGCTTAGAGTACGGTGGTTACACAGATACGCAGTATTTT.

The V and J genes are TRBV13 and TRBJ2-2, with 7 bases identical to TRBD1. V lost 2 bases, J lost 5 bases, and 5 bases stayed unmatched. This CDR3 has 15 residues. The germline CDR1 and CDR2 sequences are PRHDT and FYEKMQ (reference sequence). This CDR3 is CASSLLGQYTGELFF. As DNA, the CDR3 is TGTGCCAGCAGCTTATTGGGACAGTATACCGGGGAGCTGTTTTTT. Based on the CDR3 plus reference TRBV13 and TRBJ2-2, the full variable domain is AAGVIQSPRHLIKEKRETATLKCYPIPRHDTVYWYQQGPGQDPQFLISFYEKMQSDKGSIPDRFSAQQFSDYHSELNMSSLELGDSALYFCASSLLGQYTGELFFGEGSRLTVL.

The rearrangement uses TRBV19 and TRBJ1-1; D is uncertain. Germline lookup yields CDR1 LNHDA and CDR2 SQIVND (reference sequence). The CDR3 is made up of 13 amino acids. Trimming removed 0 bases at V and 1 base at J, with 3 bases between. CDR3 amino acids: CASSIEQNTEAFF. Here the CDR3 DNA reads TGTGCCAGTAGTATAGAACAGAACACTGAAGCTTTCTTT.

The chain links TRBV4-1 to TRBJ1-4, with no clear D. The V gene lost 2 bases and the J gene lost 4 bases, with 11 bases spanning the gap. The CDR3 sequence is 15 residues long. Per germline, CDR1 MGHRA and CDR2 YSYEKL. CDR3: CASSQLRDLNEKLFF. Here the CDR3 DNA reads TGCGCCAGCAGCCAACTCAGAGACCTTAATGAAAAACTGTTTTTT.

This clonotype came up a few times. The chain combines TRBV7-9 with TRBJ2-7, with D tentatively TRBD2 (5 bases). The germline V gene encodes CDR1 SEHNR and CDR2 FQNEAQ (reference sequence). V lost 3 bases, J lost 0 bases, and 6 bases lay in between. The CDR3 has 13 residues. CDR3 loop: CASSFTSSYEQYF. The CDR3 nucleotides are TGTGCCAGCAGCTTCACTAGCTCCTACGAGCAGTACTTC.